A single sample is the source of the 4 T cell receptor beta chains below, sequenced in a study of shared clonotypes between healthy human individuals. CD45RO-negative, CCR7-selected cells formed the naive CD8 fraction, which excluded terminally differentiated effector memory CD45RA+ cells. TCRdb keeps only in-frame clones here, not all; method: immunoSEQ multiplex PCR. The table includes about 2 million clones, about 95% detected once. The specimen sequenced was naive CD8+ T cells sorted from blood. The receptors were gathered from a man between 18 and 29 years old in good health.

This rearrangement joins TRBV27 to TRBJ2-7; no clear D gene. V shed 0 bases and J shed 0 bases, with 12 bases lying between them. Germline V gene lookup returns CDR1 MNHEY and CDR2 SMNVEV (reference sequence). CDR3 size: 16 residues. The CDR3 here is CASSLSTATSSYEQYF. The CDR3 DNA is TGTGCCAGCAGTTTATCGACGGCTACCAGCTCCTACGAGCAGTACTTC.

V and J are TRBV4-1 and TRBJ1-6; D gene uncertain. Germline V gene lookup returns CDR1 MGHRA and CDR2 YSYEKL. Trimming took 1 base from V and 1 from J, leaving 8 bases between them. The length of the CDR3 is 16 residues. CDR3 sequence: CASSQATDSYNSPLHF. The CDR3 coding sequence is TGCGCCAGCAGCCAAGCCACGGATTCCTATAATTCACCCCTCCACTTT.

This clone was observed once. The chain combines TRBV4-1 with TRBJ2-2; TRBD1 matches 9 bases. This CDR3 is 15 amino acids long. V was clipped by 5 bases and J by 3 bases; unmatched bases: 4. Germline V gene data show CDR1 as MGHRA and CDR2 as YSYEKL. In nucleotides, the CDR3 is TGCGCCAGCAGCTTTAGACAGGGGGACACCGGGGAGCTGTTTTTT. This translates into CASSFRQGDTGELFF.

DNA for the CDR3: TGTGCCAGCAGCTTAGGGACACCACACAACGCTCACACTGAAGCTTTCTTT. Its translation is CASSLGTPHNAHTEAFF. The chain combines TRBV7-6 with TRBJ1-1; a weak D match, TRBD1 (5 bases). CDR1 and CDR2 from the germline V gene are SGHVS and FNYEAQ. The V and J ends lost 1 base and 3 bases respectively, with 18 bases between them. This CDR3 region has 17 residues. Looking up the rest from reference TRBV7-6 and TRBJ1-1 gives the full variable domain: GAGVSQSPRYKVTKRGQDVALRCDPISGHVSLYWYRQALGQGPEFLTYFNYEAQQDKSGLPNDRFSAERPEGSISTLTIQRTEQRDSAMYRCASSLGTPHNAHTEAFFGQGTRLTVV.